These 31 T cell receptor beta chains share one sample of origin, sequenced in a study of blood T cell repertoires in COVID-19 (dated by TCRdb to 2018 to 2020). The receptor library was made with the immunoSEQ multiplex PCR assay. The table comes from immuneACCESS by way of TCRdb, which keeps in-frame sequences with V and J called. Part of the clones is missing from these tables; in studies checked, under half for an unresolved V gene and the rest for unknown reasons. Across this sample there are about 110,000 clones, with under 95% seen only once. The ten largest make up roughly 1.2% of the sample. Sequencing was performed on peripheral blood. These receptor sequences come from a woman in her twenties or thirties with acute or convalescent COVID-19.

This rearrangement joins TRBV4-3 to TRBJ2-1; TRBD2 matches at 11 bases. This CDR3 comprises 17 residues. Germline V lookup: CDR1 LGHNA, CDR2 YSLEER. V dropped 3 bases and J dropped 3; count of bases not matched to a gene: 7. The CDR3 here is CASSQGSGTSGYNEQFF. The CDR3 DNA follows: TGCGCCAGCAGCCAGGGTTCCGGGACTAGCGGCTACAATGAGCAGTTCTTC.

The chain has TRBV5-1 and TRBJ2-2; a possible D gene is TRBD1 (5 bases). CDR3 size: 13 residues. CDR1 and CDR2 from the germline V gene are SGHRS and YFSETQ. Between the trimmed V and J ends, which lost 2 bases and 3 bases, there was a span of 5 bases. The CDR3, as DNA: TGCGCCAGCAGCTTCAGGGACACCGGGGAGCTGTTTTTT. Translation gives CASSFRDTGELFF.

J is TRBJ1-5 and V is TRBV6-2 or TRBV6-3; TRBD1 agrees at 8 bases. The CDR3 loop spans 17 amino acids. CDR1 MNHEY and CDR2 SVGEGT come from the germline V gene. V shed 6 bases and J 1 base; nucleotides not matched to a gene: 11. The CDR3 sequence: CASSPTGDRFSNQPQHF. CDR3 sequence (DNA): TGTGCCAGCAGCCCTACCGGGGACAGGTTCAGCAATCAGCCCCAGCATTTT.

The V call is TRBV2, the J call TRBJ1-5; TRBD1 matches 7 bases. J lost 2 bases, V lost 6 bases, and 7 bases had no gene match. The CDR3 length is 15 residues. Per germline, CDR1 SNHLY and CDR2 FYNNEI. The CDR3 is CASSDRGGGNQPQHF. CDR3 DNA: TGTGCCAGCAGCGATCGAGGGGGCGGCAATCAGCCCCAGCATTTT.

This clone was observed a few times. The chain has TRBV10-2 and TRBJ2-7; possible D gene TRBD1, 6 bases. CDR1 is WSHSY, CDR2 SAAADI, per germline. Trimming took off 6 bases at V and 1 base at J, with 16 bases between the two ends. The CDR3 length is 15 residues. As DNA, the CDR3 is TGCGCCAGCAGAAGCGACCAGGGACATTCCTACGAGCAGTACTTC. This sequence encodes CASRSDQGHSYEQYF.

V is TRBV19 and J is TRBJ1-4; no reliable D call. The CDR3 runs 12 residues. Germline-derived CDR1 and CDR2 are LNHDA and SQIVND (reference sequence). The V end lost 5 bases, the J end lost 10 bases, and 11 bases lay between the germline ends. For the CDR3, the DNA is TGTGCCAGTAGTCCCTACGATAGAAAACTGTTTTTT. This translates into CASSPYDRKLFF.

The chain uses TRBV6-2 or TRBV6-3 and TRBJ2-1, with D perhaps matching TRBD2 (6 bases). The V gene's germline CDR1 is MNHEY and CDR2 SVGEGT. The CDR3 sequence is 15 residues long. Trimming cost V 2 bases and J 7 bases, with 15 bases left between them. The CDR3 sequence: CASSYVGLGVNEQFF. The DNA for the CDR3 is TGTGCCAGCAGTTACGTGGGACTGGGGGTGAATGAGCAGTTCTTC.

The genes are TRBV24-1 and TRBJ2-2, with TRBD1 matching over 9 bases. The V and J ends lost 0 bases and 1 base, in that order; junction bases with no gene match: 2. The CDR3 extends over 17 amino acids. Germline-derived CDR1 and CDR2 are KGHDR and SFDVKD. The CDR3, as DNA: TGTGCCACCAGTGATTTGAGGGACAGGGTGAACACCGGGGAGCTGTTTTTT. Translated, it gives CATSDLRDRVNTGELFF.

V is TRBV9 and J is TRBJ1-6, with D uncertain. Germline V gene lookup returns CDR1 SGDLS and CDR2 YYNGEE. The CDR3 loop spans 14 amino acids. V was shortened by 0 bases and J by 7 bases, with 8 bases between the two germline ends. The CDR3 sequence is CASSVGGPNSPLHF. Here the CDR3 DNA reads TGTGCCAGCAGCGTAGGAGGGCCCAATTCACCCCTCCACTTT.

The chain joins TRBV3-1 (or the pseudogene TRBV3-2) to TRBJ2-1, with a possible D match to TRBD2 (6 bases). Germline V gives CDR1 LGHDT, CDR2 YNNKEL (reference sequence). The V and J ends lost 4 bases and 0 bases respectively, with 13 bases between them. CDR3 length equals 16 residues. The DNA of the CDR3 is TGTGCCAGCAGCCCATACGGGGGAAGCTCCTACAATGAGCAGTTCTTC. It is translated as CASSPYGGSSYNEQFF.

The J gene is TRBJ2-7, the V gene TRBV7-6; TRBD1 matches at 11 bases. Germline V lookup: CDR1 SGHVS, CDR2 FNYEAQ. The CDR3 is 15 amino acids. The junction had 7 bases not matched to a gene; V was cut back by 5 bases and J by 4 bases. CDR3 region: CASSRIRDRGYEQYF. CDR3 nucleotide sequence: TGTGCCAGCAGCCGAATCCGGGACAGGGGGTACGAGCAGTACTTC.

The V call is TRBV7-2, the J call TRBJ2-5, with 7 bases matching TRBD2. Germline CDR1 and CDR2: SGHTA and FQGNSA. The CDR3 runs to 16 residues. V lost 4 bases, J lost 3 bases, and 11 bases stayed unmatched. CDR3 amino acids: CASSSQGGGVKETQYF. CDR3 sequence (DNA): TGTGCCAGCAGCTCCCAGGGTGGGGGGGTCAAAGAGACCCAGTACTTC. The full variable domain, its missing parts supplied by reference TRBV7-2 and TRBJ2-5, is GAGVSQSPSNKVTEKGKDVELRCDPISGHTALYWYRQSLGQGLEFLIYFQGNSAPDKSGLPSDRFSAERTGGSVSTLTIQRTQQEDSAVYLCASSSQGGGVKETQYFGPGTRLLVL.

This clone came up a few times. CDR3 residues: CASKGANYNEQFF. CDR3 coding DNA: TGTGCCAGCAAAGGGGCTAACTACAATGAGCAGTTCTTC. This chain connects TRBV28 to TRBJ2-1; a possible D gene is TRBD1 (5 bases). Germline CDR1 reads MDHEN; CDR2 reads SYDVKM. V gave up 7 bases and J gave up 3 bases, with 10 bases separating them. The CDR3 sequence is 13 residues long.

J is TRBJ1-2 and V is TRBV7-2; 7 bases agree with TRBD1. This CDR3 is 17 amino acids long. V dropped 6 bases and J dropped 3; count of bases not matched to a gene: 16. The germline V gene has CDR1 SGHTA and CDR2 FQGNSA. The CDR3 DNA reads as TGTGCCAGCAGGACGTCCGGGACAGAAGCGTTCCACTATGGCTACACCTTC. It translates to CASRTSGTEAFHYGYTF.

The rearrangement joins TRBV2 to TRBJ2-7; 9 positions match TRBD2. Trimming took 7 bases from V and 0 from J; bases not matched to a gene: 4. CDR3 size: 14 residues. Germline V lookup: CDR1 SNHLY, CDR2 FYNNEI. The CDR3, as DNA: TGTGCCAGCAATAGCGGGGGCTCCTCCTACGAGCAGTACTTC. Translation: CASNSGGSSYEQYF.

CDR3 sequence: CSASSREPPVYGYTF. The CDR3 nucleotides are TGCAGTGCTAGTTCCAGGGAACCCCCGGTCTATGGCTACACCTTC. J is TRBJ1-2 and V is TRBV20-1, with a possible D match to TRBD1 (5 bases). Germline V CDR1 and CDR2: DFQATT, SNEGSKA (reference sequence). V shed 3 bases and J shed 4 bases, with 18 bases lying between them. This CDR3 has 15 amino acids.

The CDR3 DNA is TGTGCCACCAGCCCCAGGGCTAACACTGAAGCTTTCTTT. Amino acids: CATSPRANTEAFF. V usage is TRBV15 and J usage is TRBJ1-1; perhaps TRBD1 as D (5 bases). Germline lookup yields CDR1 LNHNV and CDR2 YYDKDF (reference sequence). The CDR3 has 13 amino acids. V was cut by 5 bases and J by 2 bases, with 9 bases left in between.

The V and J genes are TRBV5-5 and TRBJ1-1, with 12 bases fitting TRBD1. CDR3 length: 16 amino acids. Germline V CDR1 and CDR2: SGHKS, YYEKEE (reference sequence). V lost 2 bases and J lost 10; bases outside the gene matches: 12. CDR3 in DNA: TGTGCCAGCAGCTTTACCGGGACAGGGGGCTTTATTGGAGCTTTCTTT. It is translated as CASSFTGTGGFIGAFF.

This chain uses TRBV9 with TRBJ2-5; TRBD2 aligns across 10 bases. The CDR3 extends over 16 amino acids. CDR1 and CDR2 from the germline V gene are SGDLS and YYNGEE. J lost 5 bases, V lost 1 base, and 8 bases had no gene match. This CDR3 reads CASSVLAGVGRETQYF. The CDR3 DNA reads as TGTGCCAGCAGCGTACTAGCGGGGGTTGGACGGGAGACCCAGTACTTC.

V usage is TRBV6-5 and J usage is TRBJ1-4, with D possibly TRBD1 on 5 matching bases. The V end lost 5 bases, the J end lost 4 bases, and 11 bases lay between the germline ends. The CDR3 runs to 14 residues. Germline V gene sequence: CDR1 MNHEY, CDR2 SVGAGI. Here the CDR3 DNA reads TGTGCCAGCAGTAAGCAGGGCGGTAATGAAAAACTGTTTTTT. It encodes CASSKQGGNEKLFF.

The V gene is TRBV12-3 or TRBV12-4, the J gene TRBJ2-3; tentative D call: TRBD2 (6 bases). The germline V and J ends were trimmed by 8 bases and 0 bases, with 9 bases remaining between them. The CDR3 extends over 13 amino acids. In nucleotides, the CDR3 is TGTGCCAGCTCAAGCGGGAGCACAGATACGCAGTATTTT. Its translation is CASSSGSTDTQYF.

The rearrangement uses TRBV5-5 and TRBJ2-2, with D perhaps TRBD1 (6 bases). Trimming took 4 bases from V and 4 from J, leaving 17 bases between them. CDR1 SGHKS and CDR2 YYEKEE come from the germline V gene (reference sequence). The CDR3 covers 16 residues. The CDR3 DNA follows: TGTGCCAGCAGCACTAGGACAGCCACGAGCACCGGGGAGCTGTTTTTT. It specifies CASSTRTATSTGELFF. Complete variable domain (other parts from reference TRBV5-5 and TRBJ2-2): DAGVTQSPTHLIKTRGQQVTLRCSPISGHKSVSWYQQVLGQGPQFIFQYYEKEERGRGNFPDRFSARQFPNYSSELNVNALLLGDSALYLCASSTRTATSTGELFFGEGSRLTVL.

V and J are TRBV28 and TRBJ1-5, with D unclear. This CDR3 is 15 amino acids long. CDR1 MDHEN and CDR2 SYDVKM come from the germline V gene. Trimming took off 6 bases at V and 0 bases at J, with 12 bases between the two ends. CDR3 DNA: TGTGCCAGCAGCTCTCTCACGGGTAGCAATCAGCCCCAGCATTTT. The encoded protein is CASSSLTGSNQPQHF.

In this sample, this clone turned up once. The chain employs TRBV28 and TRBJ1-1, with D maybe TRBD1 (5 bases). Per germline, CDR1 MDHEN and CDR2 SYDVKM. The CDR3 runs to 14 residues. V was pared by 6 bases and J by 1 base, with 12 bases between. CDR3 bases: TGTGCCAGCAGCCCGGGGGGGTGGAACACTGAAGCTTTCTTT. This gives the protein CASSPGGWNTEAFF.

The chain employs TRBV28 and TRBJ1-1; the D is unclear. V was clipped by 4 bases and J by 3 bases, with 21 bases between them. The CDR3 consists of 17 residues. Germline V gene sequence: CDR1 MDHEN, CDR2 SYDVKM. This CDR3 reads CASSSLVRVTDYTEAFF. The CDR3 DNA is TGTGCCAGCAGTTCCCTAGTCCGAGTGACTGATTACACTGAAGCTTTCTTT.

V and J are TRBV24-1 and TRBJ1-2, with 8 bases aligning to TRBD1. CDR3 length equals 15 residues. Unmatched junction bases numbered 8, after V lost 4 bases and J lost 5 bases. Germline CDR1 is KGHDR and CDR2 is SFDVKD. CDR3: CATSDPGQGSYGYTF. DNA for the CDR3: TGTGCCACCAGTGACCCTGGACAGGGCTCTTATGGCTACACCTTC.

The chain is built from TRBV11-2 and TRBJ2-1, with D perhaps TRBD1 (6 bases). Trimming pared 4 bases from V and 8 bases from J, leaving 15 bases between. This CDR3 has 14 amino acids. Looked up from germline, CDR1 is SGHAT and CDR2 is FQNNGV. CDR3 nucleotide sequence: TGTGCCAGCAGCTCAACCCACAGGGTTGATGAGCAGTTCTTC. The encoded protein is CASSSTHRVDEQFF.

V is TRBV15 and J is TRBJ2-2, with TRBD1 identical over 7 bases. From germline, CDR1 is LNHNV and CDR2 YYDKDF (reference sequence). This CDR3 is built from 16 residues. Trimming at V came to 3 bases and at J to 5 bases, leaving 9 bases not matched to a gene. The CDR3 DNA follows: TGTGCCACCAGCAGGACCTCGACAGGGAAAACCGGGGAGCTGTTTTTT. Its translation is CATSRTSTGKTGELFF. Combining the CDR3 with reference TRBV15 and TRBJ2-2 gives the whole variable domain DAMVIQNPRYQVTQFGKPVTLSCSQTLNHNVMYWYQQKSSQAPKLLFHYYDKDFNNEADTPDNFQSRRPNTSFCFLDIRSPGLGDTAMYLCATSRTSTGKTGELFFGEGSRLTVL.

This clone has just one count. V and J are TRBV7-3 and TRBJ2-3; tentatively, D is TRBD2 (6 bases). Trimming removed 5 bases at V and 8 bases at J, with 20 bases between. Germline V lookup: CDR1 SGHTA, CDR2 FQGTGA. The CDR3 length is 15 residues. CDR3 DNA: TGTGCCAGCAGCCCCGGGACTTCCAGTCCTTCTACGCAGTATTTT. Its translation is CASSPGTSSPSTQYF.

The chain recombines TRBV28 with TRBJ2-7; 7 bases map to TRBD1. The CDR3 runs to 14 residues. Germline V gene sequence: CDR1 MDHEN, CDR2 SYDVKM. V lost 6 bases to trimming and J lost 2 bases; unmatched junction nucleotides: 7. The CDR3 DNA is TGTGCCAGCAGGACTACAGGGGTTCCCTACGAGCAGTACTTC. Its translation: CASRTTGVPYEQYF.

V usage is TRBV7-2 and J usage is TRBJ1-1, with D possibly TRBD1 on 6 matching bases. From germline, CDR1 is SGHTA and CDR2 FQGNSA. The CDR3 spans 14 residues. Trimming cost V 3 bases and J 1 base, with 9 bases left between them. CDR3 protein: CASSFDRTNTEAFF. The CDR3 nucleotides read TGTGCCAGCAGCTTTGACAGGACGAACACTGAAGCTTTCTTT.